This T cell receptor (beta chain) emerged from a study of OX40 agonist ivuxolimab in advanced cancers. Background for the entire study: Ivuxolimab was an agonistic, fully human IgG2 monoclonal antibody directed against OX40 (CD134), a costimulatory receptor. Peripheral TCRbeta sequencing aimed to test whether ivuxolimab altered TCR sequence diversity and caused clonal T-cell expansion. The monotherapy dose-escalation portion (N ≈ 52 patients) of the phase I ivuxolimab trial is reported in the paper. Prior anti-PD-1, anti-PD-L1 or anti-CTLA-4 therapy was permitted, and checkpoint inhibitors had been received by approximately 39% of dose-escalation patients. Of the roughly 51 patients in dose escalation, 19 had hepatocellular carcinoma, about 15 had melanoma, 9 had renal cell carcinoma and 9 had head and neck cancer. Three dose-escalation patients achieved partial responses, one with hepatocellular carcinoma and two with cutaneous melanoma. Intravenous ivuxolimab was administered to patients every 2 weeks at six dose levels: 0.01, 0.1, 0.3, 1.5, 3 and 10 mg/kg. In the dose-escalation cohort, more than 80% of patients were male, and the mean age was 60 years with a range of roughly 20 to 85.

This clone came up a few times. What antigen it recognizes has not been identified. There are no base qualities to consult, and no much larger clone falls within one base. Paper-wide results and their limitations: Clonal expansion of both CD4+ and CD8+ blood T cells was observed from baseline to week 6 at doses 0.1 to 3.0 mg/kg. The antigen specificity of the peripheral T cells that underwent clonal expansion was not determined. In partial responders in the 0.1-3.0 mg/kg groups, normalized peripheral clonal expansion was found to be among the lowest, especially among CD8+ T cells. Low levels of normalized T-cell clonal expansion were also seen in some patients who did not respond. After ivuxolimab, more expanded clones were found on average in CD8+ T cells than in CD4+ T cells.

The trial excluded patients who had a history of autoimmune disease or who were on systemic immunosuppression. In every dose cohort, peripheral blood was drawn for TCR sequencing at baseline, cycle 4 day 1, and cycle 7 day 1. The samples were taken from a phase I, first-in-human, multicenter, open-label dose-escalation trial of ivuxolimab. Adults with locally advanced or metastatic melanoma, renal cell carcinoma, hepatocellular carcinoma or head and neck squamous cell carcinoma were enrolled in the trial. CD4+ and CD8+ T cells were sorted separately from peripheral blood before TCR sequencing. Genomic DNA was isolated from the sorted cells so that the TCRbeta CDR3 region could be sequenced. TCRbeta CDR3 regions were sequenced using the immunoSEQ Assay. TCRdb retrieved this table from immuneACCESS and kept in-frame rearrangements only. Not all clones are present; in checked studies, unresolved V genes account for under half, and no reason is known for the remainder. The sample table lists 40,000 or so clones, around nine tenths of them with a count of one. Of the sample, approximately 13% is held by the ten largest clones.

Trimming costs V 6 bases and J 5 bases, and their ends lie 10 bases apart. The CDR3 covers 11 residues, taking in both the cysteine and the phenylalanine. Only the CDR3 DNA stays, 33 bases, in frame from base 1. Per the germline V gene (reference sequence), DFQATT is the CDR1 and SNEGSKA is the CDR2. This receptor was obtained from an adult with an advanced solid tumor such as melanoma, head and neck, liver or kidney cancer. The sample in question was CD4+ or CD8+ T cells sorted from blood, obtained in a trial of the OX40 agonist ivuxolimab. Recombination connected TRBV20-1 to TRBJ1-1; the D segment cannot be called with confidence. In nucleotide form, the sequence is TGCAGTGCCCGGTGGGAAACTGAAGCTTTCTTT. Its amino acids are CSARWETEAFF.